This T cell receptor (beta chain) is from a study of metastatic and nonmetastatic thyroid tumors. MiXCR was used by TCRdb to re-call the PCR reads. This table has 15,000 to 20,000 clones, approximately 30% appearing once. This clone was picked up a small number of times. The CDR3 consists of 16 residues. The germline V gene has CDR1 MNHEY and CDR2 SMNVEV (reference sequence). The trim removed 3 bases at V and 7 bases at J, leaving 13 bases unmatched. All patients were treatment-naive before thyroid surgery. Sequences were obtained from tumor tissue. The sequence was collected from a female donor with papillary thyroid cancer or a benign thyroid nodule (not recorded which). Some clones in this sample may be carry-over from other donors' samples. This chain uses TRBV27 with TRBJ2-3; 7 positions match TRBD2. CDR3 region: CASSLPPTSGVNTQYF. The CDR3 DNA sequence: TGTGCCAGCAGTTTGCCCCCCACGAGCGGGGTAAATACGCAGTATTTT.